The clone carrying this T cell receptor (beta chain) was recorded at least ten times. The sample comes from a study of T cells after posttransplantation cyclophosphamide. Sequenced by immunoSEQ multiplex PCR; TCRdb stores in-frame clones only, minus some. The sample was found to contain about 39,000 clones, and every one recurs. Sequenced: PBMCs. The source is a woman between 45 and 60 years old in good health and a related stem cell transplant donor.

Here the CDR3 DNA reads TGCGCCAGCAGCCAAATTAGACAGGGCAGGACTGAAGCTTTCTTT. Its translation is CASSQIRQGRTEAFF. The rearrangement uses TRBV4-1 and TRBJ1-1; TRBD1 matches 7 bases. Germline V gives CDR1 MGHRA, CDR2 YSYEKL. J lost 5 bases, V lost 2 bases, and 8 bases had no gene match. The CDR3 loop spans 15 amino acids.